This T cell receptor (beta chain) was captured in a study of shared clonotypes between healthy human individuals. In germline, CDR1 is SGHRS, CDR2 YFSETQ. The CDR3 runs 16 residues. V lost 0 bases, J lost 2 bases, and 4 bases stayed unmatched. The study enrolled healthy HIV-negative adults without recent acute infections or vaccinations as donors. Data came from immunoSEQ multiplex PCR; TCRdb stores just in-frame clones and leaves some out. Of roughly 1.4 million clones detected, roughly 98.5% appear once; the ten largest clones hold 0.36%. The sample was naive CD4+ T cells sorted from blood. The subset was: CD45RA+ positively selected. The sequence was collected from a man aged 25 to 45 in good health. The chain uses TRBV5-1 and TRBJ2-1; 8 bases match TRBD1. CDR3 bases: TGCGCCAGCAGCTTGGCACCCAGGGGGCCCTACAATGAGCAGTTCTTC. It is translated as CASSLAPRGPYNEQFF.